This T cell receptor beta chain stems from a study of cytomegalovirus exposure and HLA in healthy donors. Study-wide findings and caveats: The authors assumed roughly uniform sequencing depth across donors for presence/absence analyses.

As for this clone: Antigen unknown.

PCR involved 60 Vbeta and 13 Jbeta primers. TCRdb's table, derived via immunoSEQ multiplex PCR, lists solely in-frame clones and lacks some. The sample carries around 70,000 clones, around 65% recorded once. The germline V gene encodes CDR1 MNHEY and CDR2 SVGAGI. This CDR3 is 13 amino acids long. Trimming stripped 7 bases from V and 5 bases from J, with 14 bases between. The TCR sequence derives from a man in his 60s in good health and CMV-seropositive. The genes are TRBV6-5 and TRBJ1-2, with D perhaps matching TRBD1 (5 bases). Material for sequencing was PBMCs. The CDR3 loop reads CASTADRVYGYTF. Here the CDR3 DNA reads TGTGCCAGCACCGCTGACAGAGTTTATGGCTACACCTTC.